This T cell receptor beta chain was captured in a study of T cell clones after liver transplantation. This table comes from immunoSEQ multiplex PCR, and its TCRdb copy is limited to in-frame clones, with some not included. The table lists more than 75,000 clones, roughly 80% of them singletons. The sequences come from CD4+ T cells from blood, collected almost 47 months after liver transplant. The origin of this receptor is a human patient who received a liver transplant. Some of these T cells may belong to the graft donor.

The CDR3 spells CASSLAGGSYNEQFF. DNA for the CDR3: TGTGCCAGCAGCTTAGCGGGGGGCTCCTACAATGAGCAGTTCTTC. The chain has TRBV11-3 and TRBJ2-1; 7 nucleotides agree with TRBD2. Germline V CDR1 and CDR2: SGHNT, YENEEA. The trim removed 1 base at V and 0 bases at J, leaving 0 bases unmatched. CDR3 size: 15 residues.